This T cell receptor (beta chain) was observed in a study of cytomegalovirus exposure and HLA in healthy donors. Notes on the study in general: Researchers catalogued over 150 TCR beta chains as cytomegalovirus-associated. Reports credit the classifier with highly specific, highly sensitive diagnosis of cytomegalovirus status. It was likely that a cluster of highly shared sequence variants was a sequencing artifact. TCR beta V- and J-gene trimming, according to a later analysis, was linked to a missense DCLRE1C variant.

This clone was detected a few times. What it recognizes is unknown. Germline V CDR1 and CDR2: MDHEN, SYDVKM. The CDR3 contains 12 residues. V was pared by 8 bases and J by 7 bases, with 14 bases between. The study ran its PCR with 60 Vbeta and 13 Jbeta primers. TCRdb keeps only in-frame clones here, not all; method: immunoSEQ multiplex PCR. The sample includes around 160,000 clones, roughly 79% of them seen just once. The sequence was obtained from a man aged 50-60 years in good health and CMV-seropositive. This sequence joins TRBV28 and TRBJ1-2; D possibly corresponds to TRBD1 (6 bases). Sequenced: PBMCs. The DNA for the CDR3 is TGTGCCAGCGAAAGAGGGGGAACTGGCTACACCTTC. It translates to CASERGGTGYTF.